This TCR beta chain is from a study of human CD4 T cells and Enterobacteriaceae. Ex vivo total memory CD4+ cells were sequenced at deep level. Assay used: immunoSEQ multiplex PCR; TCRdb lists only in-frame clones, some missing. Among 25,000 to 35,000 clones, roughly 79% were seen once, and the ten largest hold 1.7%. All CD4+ cells other than CD45RA+CCR7+CD95- naive cells were sorted as memory, over 98% pure. CD4 and CD14 magnetic microbeads positively selected total CD4+ T cells and monocytes. The CDR3 extends over 14 amino acids. V was clipped by 10 bases and J by 5 bases; unmatched bases: 9. Germline V gene data show CDR1 as SNHLY and CDR2 as FYNNEI.

This receptor was identified in a human donor in good health. Sequenced: memory CD4+ T cells from blood. The V gene is TRBV2, the J gene TRBJ2-2, with 8 bases fitting TRBD2. The chain's CDR3 is CATPTGTSTGELFF. The CDR3 nucleotides are TGTGCCACCCCGACCGGGACTAGTACCGGGGAGCTGTTTTTT.